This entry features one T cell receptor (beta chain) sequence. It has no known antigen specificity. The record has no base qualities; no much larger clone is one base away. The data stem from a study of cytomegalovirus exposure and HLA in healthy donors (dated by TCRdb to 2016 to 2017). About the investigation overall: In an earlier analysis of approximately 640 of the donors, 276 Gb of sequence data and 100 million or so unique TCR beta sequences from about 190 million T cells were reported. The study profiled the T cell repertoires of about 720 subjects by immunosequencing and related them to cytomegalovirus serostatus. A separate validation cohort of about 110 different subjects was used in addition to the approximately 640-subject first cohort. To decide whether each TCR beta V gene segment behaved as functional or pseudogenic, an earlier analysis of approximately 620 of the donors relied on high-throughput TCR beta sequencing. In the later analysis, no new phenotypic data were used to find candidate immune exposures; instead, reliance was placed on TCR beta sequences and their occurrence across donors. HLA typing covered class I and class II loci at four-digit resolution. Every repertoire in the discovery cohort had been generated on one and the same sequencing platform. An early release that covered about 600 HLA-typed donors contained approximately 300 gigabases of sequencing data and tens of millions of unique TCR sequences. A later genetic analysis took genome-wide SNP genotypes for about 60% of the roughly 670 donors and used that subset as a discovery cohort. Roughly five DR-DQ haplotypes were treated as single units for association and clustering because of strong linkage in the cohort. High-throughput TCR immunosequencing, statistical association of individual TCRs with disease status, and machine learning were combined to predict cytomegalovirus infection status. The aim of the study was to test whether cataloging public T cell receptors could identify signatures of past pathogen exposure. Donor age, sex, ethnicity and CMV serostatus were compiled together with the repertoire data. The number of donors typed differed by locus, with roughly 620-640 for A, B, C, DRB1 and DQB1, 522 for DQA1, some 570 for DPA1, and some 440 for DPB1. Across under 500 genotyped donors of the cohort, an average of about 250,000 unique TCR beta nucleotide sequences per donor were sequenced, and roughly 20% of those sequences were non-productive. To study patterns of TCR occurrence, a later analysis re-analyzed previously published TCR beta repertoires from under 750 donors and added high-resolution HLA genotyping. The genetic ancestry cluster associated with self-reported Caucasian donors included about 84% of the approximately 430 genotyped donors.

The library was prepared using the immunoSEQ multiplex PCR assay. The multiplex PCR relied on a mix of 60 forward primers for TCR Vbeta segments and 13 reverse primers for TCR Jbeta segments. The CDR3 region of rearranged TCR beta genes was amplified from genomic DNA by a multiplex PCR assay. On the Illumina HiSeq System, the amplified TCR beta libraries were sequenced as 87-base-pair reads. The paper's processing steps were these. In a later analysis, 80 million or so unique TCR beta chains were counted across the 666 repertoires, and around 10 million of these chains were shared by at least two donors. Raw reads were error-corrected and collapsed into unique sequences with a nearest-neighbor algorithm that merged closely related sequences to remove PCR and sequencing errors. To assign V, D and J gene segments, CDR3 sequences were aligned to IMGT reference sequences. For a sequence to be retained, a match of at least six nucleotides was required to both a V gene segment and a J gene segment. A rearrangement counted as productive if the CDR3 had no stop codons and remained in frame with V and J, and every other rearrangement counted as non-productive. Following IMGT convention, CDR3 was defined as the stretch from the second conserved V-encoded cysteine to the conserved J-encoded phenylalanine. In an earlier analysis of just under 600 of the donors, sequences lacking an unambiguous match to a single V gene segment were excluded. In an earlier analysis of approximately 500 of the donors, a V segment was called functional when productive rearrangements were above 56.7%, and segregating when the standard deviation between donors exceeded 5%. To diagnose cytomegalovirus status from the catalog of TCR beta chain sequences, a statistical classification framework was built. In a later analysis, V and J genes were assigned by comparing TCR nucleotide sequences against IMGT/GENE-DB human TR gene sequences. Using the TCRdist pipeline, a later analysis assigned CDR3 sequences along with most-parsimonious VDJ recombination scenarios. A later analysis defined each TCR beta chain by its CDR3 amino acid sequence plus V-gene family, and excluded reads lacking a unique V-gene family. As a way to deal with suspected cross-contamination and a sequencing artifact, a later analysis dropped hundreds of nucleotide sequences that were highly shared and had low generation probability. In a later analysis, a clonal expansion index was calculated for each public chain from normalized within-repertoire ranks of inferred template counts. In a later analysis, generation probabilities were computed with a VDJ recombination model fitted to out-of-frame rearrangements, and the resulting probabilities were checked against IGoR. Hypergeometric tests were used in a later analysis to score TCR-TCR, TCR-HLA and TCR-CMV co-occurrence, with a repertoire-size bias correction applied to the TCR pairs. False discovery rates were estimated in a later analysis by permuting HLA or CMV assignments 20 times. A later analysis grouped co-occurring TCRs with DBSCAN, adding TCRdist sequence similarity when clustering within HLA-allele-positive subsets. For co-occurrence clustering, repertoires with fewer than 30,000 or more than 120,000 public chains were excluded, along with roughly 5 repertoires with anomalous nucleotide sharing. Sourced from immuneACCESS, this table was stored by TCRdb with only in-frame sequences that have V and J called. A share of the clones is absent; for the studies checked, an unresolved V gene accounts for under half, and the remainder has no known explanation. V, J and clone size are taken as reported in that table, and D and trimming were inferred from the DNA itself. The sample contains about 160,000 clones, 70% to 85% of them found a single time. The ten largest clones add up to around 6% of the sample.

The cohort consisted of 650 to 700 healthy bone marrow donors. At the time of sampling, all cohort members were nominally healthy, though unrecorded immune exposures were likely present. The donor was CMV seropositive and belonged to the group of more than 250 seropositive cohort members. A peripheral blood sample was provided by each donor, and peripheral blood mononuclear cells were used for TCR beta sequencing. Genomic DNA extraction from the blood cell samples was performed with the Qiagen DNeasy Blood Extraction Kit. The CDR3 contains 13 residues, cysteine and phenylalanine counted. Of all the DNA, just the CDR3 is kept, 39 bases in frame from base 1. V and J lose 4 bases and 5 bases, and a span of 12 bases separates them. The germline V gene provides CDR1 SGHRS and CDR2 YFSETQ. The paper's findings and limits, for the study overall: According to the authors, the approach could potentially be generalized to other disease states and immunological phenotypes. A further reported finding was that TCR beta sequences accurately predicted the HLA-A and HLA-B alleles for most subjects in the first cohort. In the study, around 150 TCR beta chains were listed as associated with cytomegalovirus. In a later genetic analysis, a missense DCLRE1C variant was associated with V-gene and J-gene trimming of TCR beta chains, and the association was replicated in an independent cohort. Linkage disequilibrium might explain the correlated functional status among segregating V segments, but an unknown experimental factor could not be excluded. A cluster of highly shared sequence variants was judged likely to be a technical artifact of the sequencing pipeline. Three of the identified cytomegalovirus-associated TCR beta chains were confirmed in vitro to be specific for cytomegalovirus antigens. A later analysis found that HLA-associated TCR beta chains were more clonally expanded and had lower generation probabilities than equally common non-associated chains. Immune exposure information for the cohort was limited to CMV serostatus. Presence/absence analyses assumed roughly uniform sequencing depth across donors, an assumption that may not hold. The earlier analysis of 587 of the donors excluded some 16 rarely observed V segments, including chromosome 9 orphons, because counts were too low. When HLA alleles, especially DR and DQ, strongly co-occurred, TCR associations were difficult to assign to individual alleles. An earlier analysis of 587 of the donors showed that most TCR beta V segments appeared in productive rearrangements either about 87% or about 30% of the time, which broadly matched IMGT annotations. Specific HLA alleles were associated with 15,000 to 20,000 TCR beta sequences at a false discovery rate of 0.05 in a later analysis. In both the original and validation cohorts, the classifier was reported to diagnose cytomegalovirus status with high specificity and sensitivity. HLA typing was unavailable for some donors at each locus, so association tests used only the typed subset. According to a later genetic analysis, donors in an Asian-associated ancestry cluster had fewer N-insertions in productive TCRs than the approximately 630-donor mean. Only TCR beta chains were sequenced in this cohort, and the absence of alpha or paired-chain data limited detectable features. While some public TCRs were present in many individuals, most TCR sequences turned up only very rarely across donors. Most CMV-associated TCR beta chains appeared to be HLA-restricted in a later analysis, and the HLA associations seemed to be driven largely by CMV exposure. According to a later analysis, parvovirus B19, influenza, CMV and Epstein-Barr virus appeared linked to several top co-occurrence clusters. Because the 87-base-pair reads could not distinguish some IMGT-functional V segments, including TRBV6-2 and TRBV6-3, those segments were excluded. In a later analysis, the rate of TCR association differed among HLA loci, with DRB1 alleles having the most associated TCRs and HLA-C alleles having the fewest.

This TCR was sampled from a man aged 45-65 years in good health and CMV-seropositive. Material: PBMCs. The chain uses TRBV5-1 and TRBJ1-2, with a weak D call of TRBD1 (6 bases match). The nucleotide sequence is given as TGCGCCAGCAGCCCAAGGGACACTTATGGCTACACCTTC. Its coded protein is CASSPRDTYGYTF.